The rows below give T cell receptor beta chains drawn from one sample of a study of T cell repertoires in cytomegalovirus infection. Using its own MiXCR run on the reads, TCRdb lists one record per CDR3 protein. The profile shows a few hundred thousand distinct CDR3 sequences, under 45% of them singletons. Their antigen targets remain unknown. Sequences were derived from cultured PBMCs, sampled from culture after CMV antigen stimulation. Receptors originate from a human donor in good health (CMV status not recorded). Some clones in this sample may be carry-over from other donors' samples. Each CDR3 is given with its conserved first and last residue. The D gene is left open where the match is weak. Part of the rows lack a size; the others show once, few, many or a class for expanded clones.

>TRBJ2-7|TRBD2|TRBV20-1|few
TGCAGTGCTGGGGGAAGTAAGCGGGGGGGTCTCGAGCAGTACTTC
CSAGGSKRGGLEQYF
>TRBJ2-5|.|TRBV7-6|.
TGTGCCAGCAGCTCCGCTCGGTACCAAGAGACCCAGTACTTC
CASSSARYQETQYF
>TRBJ2-5|.|TRBV20-1|.
TGCAGTGCTAGTCCACCCCCTAGCTTAGAGACCCAGTACTTC
CSASPPPSLETQYF
>TRBJ2-5|TRBD1|TRBV12-5|.
TGTGCTAGTGGTTTGGAAGGGACAGGGGGCCGGGAGACCCAGTACTTC
CASGLEGTGGRETQYF
>TRBJ2-3|TRBD2|TRBV10-2|few
TGCGCCAGCAGCACCACGAATCGGACTAGCGCTAGGAGGGCAGATACGCAGTATTTT
CASSTTNRTSARRADTQYF
>TRBJ2-1|.|TRBV7-8|many
TGTGCCAGCAGCTTATTTATTAGGACAGTAAGAGATACGATATACAATGAGCAGTTCTTC
CASSLFIRTVRDTIYNEQFF
>TRBJ2-4|.|TRBV28|few
TGTGCCAGCAGTAGCAGGGGAGGCAAAAACATTCAGTACTTC
CASSSRGGKNIQYF
>TRBJ2-3|TRBD2|TRBV4-1|.
TGCGCCAGCAGCCAGGGACTACGCCCCACAGATACGCAGTATTTT
CASSQGLRPTDTQYF
>TRBJ1-6|.|TRBV7-2|.
TGTGCCAGCAGCTTAGTTGTGGGCGCAAGTTCACCCCTCCACTTT
CASSLVVGASSPLHF
>TRBJ2-5|.|TRBV7-8|many
TGTGCCAGCAGCCCGCTCCGGCTTGGCCTTCAAGAGACCCAGTACTTC
CASSPLRLGLQETQYF
>TRBJ1-1|.|TRBV2|.
TGTGCCAGCGAAAGGGACAAGAACACTGAAGCTTTCTTT
CASERDKNTEAFF
>TRBJ1-1|.|TRBV27|few
TGTGCCAGCAGTCCACTAGACAGGTTGAACACTGAAGCTTTCTTT
CASSPLDRLNTEAFF
>TRBJ1-6|.|TRBV4-1|.
TGCGCCAGCAGCCAAGGTGGTCGTGGACAGACTAGGAATTCACCCCTCCACTTT
CASSQGGRGQTRNSPLHF
>TRBJ2-1|TRBD1|TRBV5-4|.
TGTGCCAGCAGCCCCGACAGGGGGCTTCGAAATGAGCAGTTCTTC
CASSPDRGLRNEQFF
>TRBJ1-3|TRBD1|TRBV19|.
TGTGCCAGTAGAACCACCGGGACAGGGACTGGAAACACCATATATTTT
CASRTTGTGTGNTIYF
>TRBJ2-5|.|TRBV20-1|.
TGCAGTACCACCCGGGGGAGTGTCCAAGAGACCCAGTACTTC
CSTTRGSVQETQYF
>TRBJ1-5|TRBD1|TRBV27|once
TGTGCCAGCAGTAGGACAGGGGGCACGAGCAATCAGCCCCAGCATTTT
CASSRTGGTSNQPQHF
>TRBJ1-2|.|TRBV7-2|many
TGTGCCAGCAGCTTAGTGAAACAGATCTATGGCTACACCTTC
CASSLVKQIYGYTF
>TRBJ1-5|.|TRBV7-8|many
TGTGCCAGCAGCTTATTTAGCAATCAGCCCCAGCATTTT
CASSLFSNQPQHF
>TRBJ2-7|TRBD2|TRBV19|few
TGTGCCAGTAAGCGGGAGGGCCCTGGTTCCTACGAGCAGTACTTC
CASKREGPGSYEQYF
>TRBJ2-3|TRBD2|TRBV7-2|many
TGTGCCAGCAGCTTACTAGCGGGCACAGATACGCAGTATTTT
CASSLLAGTDTQYF
>TRBJ1-2|.|TRBV2|.
TGTGCCAGCAGTGAAGGGCCAGGGATCGGTGGCTACACCTTC
CASSEGPGIGGYTF
>TRBJ2-4|.|TRBV5-4|few
TGTGCCAGCAGCTTGGGAGCACACCAGTACTTC
CASSLGAHQYF
>TRBJ1-4|TRBD1|TRBV20-1|.
TGCAGTGCTAGAGATCGACAGGGGGAACTGTTTTTT
CSARDRQGELFF
>TRBJ2-7|TRBD1|TRBV19|.
TGTGCCAGTAGTATAGTTGGACAGGGAATCTACGAGCAGTACTTC
CASSIVGQGIYEQYF
>TRBJ2-7|.|TRBV5-4|many
TGTGCCAGCAGCTGGGGGGCCAGGAGAGTCTCCGCCGAGCAGTACTTC
CASSWGARRVSAEQYF
>TRBJ2-3|.|TRBV27|.
TGTGCCAGCAGTTTGAGTACTGCCACAGATACGCAGTATTTT
CASSLSTATDTQYF
>TRBJ2-5|TRBD2|TRBV28|.
TGTGCCAGCAGCCCAGGACTAGTTGGCGTGGAGACCCAGTACTTC
CASSPGLVGVETQYF
>TRBJ2-1|.|TRBV2|.
TGTGCCAGCAGTGATGACGGAGTCTCCTACAATGAGCAGTTCTTC
CASSDDGVSYNEQFF
>TRBJ2-7|TRBD1|TRBV7-9|.
TGTGCCAGCAGCTCCCAGGGGGACCCGGGCGAGCAGTACTTC
CASSSQGDPGEQYF
>TRBJ2-3|TRBD2|TRBV7-2|few
TGTGCCAGCAGCCCGAGCGGGAGTAGAGCAGATACGCAGTATTTT
CASSPSGSRADTQYF
>TRBJ2-3|TRBD2|TRBV7-2|few
TGTGCCAGCATCTCGGGCGGGGGGCTCGTGGATACGCAGTATTTT
CASISGGGLVDTQYF
>TRBJ1-6|.|TRBV7-8|.
TGTGCCAGCAGCACCCGGGGGGGGAGGTATAATTCACCCCTCCACTTT
CASSTRGGRYNSPLHF
>TRBJ2-3|.|TRBV7-8|few
TGTGCCAGCGCTGGTGGGGTCGTCACAGATACGCAGTATTTT
CASAGGVVTDTQYF
>TRBJ1-2|TRBD1|TRBV7-2|few
TGTGCCAGCAGCCCAGGGACAGGGTATGGCTACACCTTC
CASSPGTGYGYTF
>TRBJ2-1|TRBD1|TRBV2|few
TGTGCCATAGGGGACAGGAACAATGAGCAGTTCTTC
CAIGDRNNEQFF
>TRBJ2-1|.|TRBV11-2|few
TGTGCCAGCAGCCTTACCGGGTACTCCTACAATGAGCAGTTCTTC
CASSLTGYSYNEQFF
>TRBJ2-7|TRBD2|TRBV7-2|few
TGTGCCAGCAGCAAAAGGGGACTAGCGGGGGGGCCCCCCGAGCAGTACTTC
CASSKRGLAGGPPEQYF
>TRBJ2-3|TRBD2|TRBV5-1|.
TGCGCCAGCAGCCCGGGTGGTAGCGGGAGAACAGATACGCAGTATTTT
CASSPGGSGRTDTQYF
>TRBJ2-1|.|TRBV14|.
TGTGCCAGCAGCCAATGGCGGGGCTACAATGAGCAGTTCTTC
CASSQWRGYNEQFF
>TRBJ2-1|TRBD2|TRBV11-2|.
TGTGCCAGCAGTTTGTCCCGAGGACTAGCGGAATACAATGAGCAGTTCTTC
CASSLSRGLAEYNEQFF
>TRBJ2-7|.|TRBV20-1|.
TGCAGTGCTCCCGGACAGTTGGGCCTCTACGAGCAGTACTTC
CSAPGQLGLYEQYF
>TRBJ2-1|TRBD2|TRBV28|many
TGTGCCAGCAGCCCGGGACTAGCGGGGCGCCTACTAAACAATGAGCAGTTCTTC
CASSPGLAGRLLNNEQFF
>TRBJ1-3|TRBD1|TRBV6-1|.
TGTGCCAGCACCCGGACAGGGGGATCGGGAAACACCATATATTTT
CASTRTGGSGNTIYF
>TRBJ1-1|.|TRBV6-2/TRBV6-3|.
TGTGCCAGCAGTTTTAGTCGGGAAGCTTTCTTT
CASSFSREAFF
>TRBJ2-1|TRBD1|TRBV19|.
TGTGCCAGTAGGACCGGGACAGGGGTCAGCAATGAGCAGTTCTTC
CASRTGTGVSNEQFF
>TRBJ2-5|.|TRBV7-2|.
TGTGCCAGCAGCAAAGATTGGGGCCAAGAGACCCAGTACTTC
CASSKDWGQETQYF
>TRBJ2-5|TRBD2|TRBV4-1|.
TGCGCCAGCAGCCAGGAAGGCGGGGGGGCCGGAGAGACCCAGTACTTC
CASSQEGGGAGETQYF
>TRBJ2-5|.|TRBV12-3/TRBV12-4|once
TGTGCCAGCAGTTTCGCAGCAGAAGAGACCCAGTACTTC
CASSFAAEETQYF
>TRBJ2-2|TRBD1|TRBV6-2/TRBV6-3|.
TGTGCCAGCAGTTACCCCTCACCGGGACAGGGAAACACCGGGGAGCTGTTTTTT
CASSYPSPGQGNTGELFF
>TRBJ2-7|.|TRBV12-3/TRBV12-4|.
TGTGCCAGCAGTTACCGCCGGGCGGACTACGAGCAGTACTTC
CASSYRRADYEQYF
>TRBJ2-7|.|TRBV6-5|.
TGTGCCAGCACCCGAGGGACCGCTTACGAGCAGTACTTC
CASTRGTAYEQYF
>TRBJ2-1|.|TRBV7-2|few
TGTGCCAGCAGCTTACAGGAGTACTACAATGAGCAGTTCTTC
CASSLQEYYNEQFF
>TRBJ2-3|TRBD2|TRBV20-1|.
TGCAGTGCCCTCGGACTAGCGGTAGATACGCAGTATTTT
CSALGLAVDTQYF
>TRBJ1-5|.|TRBV7-9|.
TGTGCCAGCAGCCCTCCGGGTTATAGCAATCAGCCCCAGCATTTT
CASSPPGYSNQPQHF
>TRBJ1-6|.|TRBV7-9|few
TGTGCCAGCAGCTTACTTTCAGGGTCTGGTTCACCCCTCCACTTT
CASSLLSGSGSPLHF
>TRBJ1-5|TRBD1|TRBV11-2|.
TGTGCCAGCAGCCCCGGGACAGGGCATAGCAATCAGCCCCAGCATTTT
CASSPGTGHSNQPQHF
>TRBJ1-1|.|TRBV28|.
TGTGCCAGCAGTTTCGTAGGGGCGGGCACTGAAGCTTTCTTT
CASSFVGAGTEAFF